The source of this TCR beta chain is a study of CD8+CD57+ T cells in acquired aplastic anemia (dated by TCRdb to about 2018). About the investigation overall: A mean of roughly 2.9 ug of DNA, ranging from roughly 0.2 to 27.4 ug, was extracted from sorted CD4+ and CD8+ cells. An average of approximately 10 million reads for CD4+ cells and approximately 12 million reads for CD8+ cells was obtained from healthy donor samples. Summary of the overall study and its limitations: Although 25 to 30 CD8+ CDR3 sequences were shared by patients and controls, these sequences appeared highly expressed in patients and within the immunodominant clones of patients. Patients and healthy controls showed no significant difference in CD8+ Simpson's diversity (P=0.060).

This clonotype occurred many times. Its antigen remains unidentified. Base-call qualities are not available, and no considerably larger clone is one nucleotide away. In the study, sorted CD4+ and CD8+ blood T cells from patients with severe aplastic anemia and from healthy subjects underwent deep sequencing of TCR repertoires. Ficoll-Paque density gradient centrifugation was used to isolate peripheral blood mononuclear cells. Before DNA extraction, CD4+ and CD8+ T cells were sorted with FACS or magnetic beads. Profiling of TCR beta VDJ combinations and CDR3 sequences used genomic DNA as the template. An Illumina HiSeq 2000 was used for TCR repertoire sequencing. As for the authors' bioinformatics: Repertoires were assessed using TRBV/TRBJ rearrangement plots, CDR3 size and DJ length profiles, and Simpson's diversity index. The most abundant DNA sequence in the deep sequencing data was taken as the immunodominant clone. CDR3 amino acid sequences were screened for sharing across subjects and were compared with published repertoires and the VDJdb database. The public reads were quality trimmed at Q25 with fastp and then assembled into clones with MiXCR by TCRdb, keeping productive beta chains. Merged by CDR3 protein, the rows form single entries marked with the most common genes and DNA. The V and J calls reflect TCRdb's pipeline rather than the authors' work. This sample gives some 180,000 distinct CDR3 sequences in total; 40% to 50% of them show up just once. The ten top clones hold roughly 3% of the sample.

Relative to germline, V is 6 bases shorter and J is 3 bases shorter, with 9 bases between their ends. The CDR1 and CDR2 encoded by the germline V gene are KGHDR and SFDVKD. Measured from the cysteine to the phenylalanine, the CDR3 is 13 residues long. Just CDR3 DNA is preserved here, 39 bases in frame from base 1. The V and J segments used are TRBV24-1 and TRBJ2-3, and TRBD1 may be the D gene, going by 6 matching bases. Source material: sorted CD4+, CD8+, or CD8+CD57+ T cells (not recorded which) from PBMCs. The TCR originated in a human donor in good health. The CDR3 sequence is CATSTTGTDTQYF. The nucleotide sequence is TGTGCCACCAGTACTACAGGGACAGATACGCAGTATTTT.